A selection of T cell receptor beta chains follows, all from one sample in a study of shared clonotypes between healthy human individuals. The table came from immunoSEQ multiplex PCR; TCRdb's copy has only in-frame clones and leaves some out. Of about 1 million clones listed, about four fifths are singletons. The specimen sequenced was memory CD4+ T cells from PBMCs. Receptors originate from a man aged 18 to 30 in good health. Some clones in this sample may be carry-over from other donors' samples. Each CDR3 is given with its conserved first and last residue. Each record gives: V gene, clone size, D gene, J gene, CDR3 length, CDR3 DNA, CDR3 protein. D genes are given only for firm matches. Part of the rows lack a size; the others show once, few, many or a class for expanded clones.

v_call: TRBV19; clone_size: NA; d_call: TRBD1; j_call: TRBJ2-1; cdr3_length: 13; cdr3_nt: TGTGCCAGTAGTAATTGGGACAGGGGGGAGCAGTTCTTC; cdr3_aa: CASSNWDRGEQFF
v_call: TRBV5-4; clone_size: NA; d_call: NA; j_call: TRBJ1-2; cdr3_length: 15; cdr3_nt: TGTGCCAGCAGCTTTGCTCAGACAGCAGACTATGGCTACACCTTC; cdr3_aa: CASSFAQTADYGYTF
v_call: TRBV27; clone_size: once; d_call: TRBD1; j_call: TRBJ2-6; cdr3_length: 18; cdr3_nt: TGTGCCAGCAGTACCTCGGGGACAGTAAGCTCTGGGGCCAACGTCCTGACTTTC; cdr3_aa: CASSTSGTVSSGANVLTF
v_call: TRBV18; clone_size: NA; d_call: NA; j_call: TRBJ2-7; cdr3_length: 12; cdr3_nt: TGTGCCAGCTCAAATCAGGGTGGCGAGCAGTACTTC; cdr3_aa: CASSNQGGEQYF
v_call: TRBV19; clone_size: NA; d_call: NA; j_call: TRBJ2-6; cdr3_length: 15; cdr3_nt: TGTGCCAGTACTCTTAGTTACTCTGGGGCCAACGTCCTGACTTTC; cdr3_aa: CASTLSYSGANVLTF
v_call: TRBV5-1; clone_size: NA; d_call: TRBD1; j_call: TRBJ2-2; cdr3_length: 16; cdr3_nt: TGCGCCAGCAGCCCACAGGGGGCGGGGAACACCGGGGAGCTGTTTTTT; cdr3_aa: CASSPQGAGNTGELFF
v_call: TRBV7-2; clone_size: NA; d_call: NA; j_call: TRBJ2-7; cdr3_length: 11; cdr3_nt: TGTGCCAGCAGCTTACCTGGAGAGCAGTACTTC; cdr3_aa: CASSLPGEQYF
v_call: TRBV28; clone_size: NA; d_call: TRBD2; j_call: TRBJ2-1; cdr3_length: 13; cdr3_nt: TGTGCCAGCACGGGGGGGGCGAACAATGAGCAGTTCTTC; cdr3_aa: CASTGGANNEQFF
v_call: TRBV25-1; clone_size: few; d_call: TRBD2; j_call: TRBJ2-3; cdr3_length: 16; cdr3_nt: TGTGCCAGCCGTGACTCTCTAGCGGGTGGTGCAGATACGCAGTATTTT; cdr3_aa: CASRDSLAGGADTQYF
v_call: TRBV9; clone_size: NA; d_call: NA; j_call: TRBJ1-1; cdr3_length: 16; cdr3_nt: TGTGCCAGCAACCCAGAGGGTTCAGAAAAAAACACTGAAGCTTTCTTT; cdr3_aa: CASNPEGSEKNTEAFF
v_call: TRBV18; clone_size: NA; d_call: NA; j_call: TRBJ2-2; cdr3_length: 15; cdr3_nt: TGTGCCAGCTCGGAGGCCGGAGGGTCCACCGGGGAGCTGTTTTTT; cdr3_aa: CASSEAGGSTGELFF
v_call: TRBV2; clone_size: few; d_call: NA; j_call: TRBJ2-7; cdr3_length: 11; cdr3_nt: TGTGCCAGCAGTGGCCTGCGGGAGCAGTACTTC; cdr3_aa: CASSGLREQYF
v_call: TRBV2; clone_size: NA; d_call: TRBD1; j_call: TRBJ2-5; cdr3_length: 15; cdr3_nt: TGTGCCAGCAGTGCCCTGGGACAGGGAGCGGAGACCCAGTACTTC; cdr3_aa: CASSALGQGAETQYF
v_call: TRBV5-4; clone_size: NA; d_call: NA; j_call: TRBJ1-4; cdr3_length: 15; cdr3_nt: TGTGCCAGCAGCCTGGACAGCGCAACTAATGAAAAACTGTTTTTT; cdr3_aa: CASSLDSATNEKLFF
v_call: TRBV18; clone_size: NA; d_call: NA; j_call: TRBJ1-1; cdr3_length: 12; cdr3_nt: TGTGCCAGCTCACGGGGAGACACTGAAGCTTTCTTT; cdr3_aa: CASSRGDTEAFF
v_call: TRBV5-1; clone_size: NA; d_call: NA; j_call: TRBJ2-5; cdr3_length: 15; cdr3_nt: TGCGCCAGCAGCGAGAACCGGAACCCGGAGGAGACCCAGTACTTC; cdr3_aa: CASSENRNPEETQYF
v_call: TRBV19; clone_size: once; d_call: NA; j_call: TRBJ2-1; cdr3_length: 13; cdr3_nt: TGTGCCAGTAGTATCACTTACCGGGGAGAGCAGTTCTTC; cdr3_aa: CASSITYRGEQFF
v_call: TRBV18; clone_size: NA; d_call: TRBD2; j_call: TRBJ2-7; cdr3_length: 16; cdr3_nt: TGTGCCAGCTCACCACCAGGACTAGCGGCCTCCTACGAGCAGTACTTC; cdr3_aa: CASSPPGLAASYEQYF
v_call: TRBV6-5; clone_size: NA; d_call: TRBD1; j_call: TRBJ2-7; cdr3_length: 14; cdr3_nt: TGTGCCAGCAGTCATCGGACAGGAGCCTACGAGCAGTACTTC; cdr3_aa: CASSHRTGAYEQYF
v_call: TRBV7-2; clone_size: NA; d_call: NA; j_call: TRBJ2-3; cdr3_length: 13; cdr3_nt: TGTGCCAGCAGCTCGGGGTCGGGAGATACGCAGTATTTT; cdr3_aa: CASSSGSGDTQYF
v_call: TRBV19; clone_size: NA; d_call: TRBD1; j_call: TRBJ2-3; cdr3_length: 12; cdr3_nt: TGTGCCAGTAGTACCGACAGGGGGCCGCAGTATTTT; cdr3_aa: CASSTDRGPQYF
v_call: TRBV5-1; clone_size: NA; d_call: NA; j_call: TRBJ2-3; cdr3_length: 16; cdr3_nt: TGCGCCAGCAGCTTGCCCAGGCTCGAGAGCACAGATACGCAGTATTTT; cdr3_aa: CASSLPRLESTDTQYF
v_call: TRBV9; clone_size: NA; d_call: NA; j_call: TRBJ1-4; cdr3_length: 14; cdr3_nt: TGTGCCAGCAGCGAAGGGGCAGCTAATGAAAAACTGTTTTTT; cdr3_aa: CASSEGAANEKLFF
v_call: TRBV6-6; clone_size: NA; d_call: NA; j_call: TRBJ1-1; cdr3_length: 15; cdr3_nt: TGTGCCAGCAGTTACTCGAGGCCTGGACAGTATGAAGCTTTCTTT; cdr3_aa: CASSYSRPGQYEAFF
v_call: TRBV9; clone_size: NA; d_call: NA; j_call: TRBJ2-5; cdr3_length: 12; cdr3_nt: TGTGCCAGCAGCCCTGACTGGGGAACCCAGTACTTC; cdr3_aa: CASSPDWGTQYF
v_call: TRBV7-2; clone_size: NA; d_call: NA; j_call: TRBJ2-1; cdr3_length: 12; cdr3_nt: TGTGCCAGCAGTTCACAGGGAAATGAGCAGTTCTTC; cdr3_aa: CASSSQGNEQFF
v_call: TRBV7-8; clone_size: NA; d_call: NA; j_call: TRBJ2-1; cdr3_length: 12; cdr3_nt: TGTGCCAGCAGCTTAGCCAGGGATGAGCAGTTCTTC; cdr3_aa: CASSLARDEQFF
v_call: TRBV29-1; clone_size: NA; d_call: NA; j_call: TRBJ2-2; cdr3_length: 16; cdr3_nt: TGCAGCGAATTTAGGCAGTTCAGGCGGCAGACCGGGGAGCTGTTTTTT; cdr3_aa: CSEFRQFRRQTGELFF
v_call: TRBV18; clone_size: NA; d_call: NA; j_call: TRBJ1-1; cdr3_length: 12; cdr3_nt: TGTGCCAGCTCACCTAACACCCGGGAGGCTTTCTTT; cdr3_aa: CASSPNTREAFF
v_call: TRBV7-9; clone_size: NA; d_call: TRBD2; j_call: TRBJ2-1; cdr3_length: 15; cdr3_nt: TGTGCCAGCAGCCCTCTGACTAGCGCCTACAATGAGCAGTTCTTC; cdr3_aa: CASSPLTSAYNEQFF
v_call: TRBV28; clone_size: NA; d_call: TRBD2; j_call: TRBJ2-7; cdr3_length: 14; cdr3_nt: TGTGCCAGCACCGCACCGGGGGGTCCCTACGAGCAGTACTTC; cdr3_aa: CASTAPGGPYEQYF
v_call: TRBV4-1; clone_size: NA; d_call: NA; j_call: TRBJ2-3; cdr3_length: 14; cdr3_nt: TGCGCCAGCAGCCAAGAGCCTAGCACAGATACGCAGTATTTT; cdr3_aa: CASSQEPSTDTQYF
v_call: TRBV5-1; clone_size: NA; d_call: TRBD1; j_call: TRBJ2-2; cdr3_length: 16; cdr3_nt: TGCGCCAGCAGCCCTGCCCGGGACAGGGGCACCGGGGAGCTGTTTTTT; cdr3_aa: CASSPARDRGTGELFF
v_call: TRBV6-1; clone_size: few; d_call: NA; j_call: TRBJ1-2; cdr3_length: 13; cdr3_nt: TGTGCCAGCAGTGAATTACCGGGCTATGGCTACACCTTC; cdr3_aa: CASSELPGYGYTF
v_call: TRBV18; clone_size: NA; d_call: NA; j_call: TRBJ2-7; cdr3_length: 15; cdr3_nt: TGTGCCAGCTCACCACCGGGGCTGGGTTCCTACGAGCAGTACTTC; cdr3_aa: CASSPPGLGSYEQYF
v_call: TRBV6-1; clone_size: NA; d_call: NA; j_call: TRBJ2-3; cdr3_length: 15; cdr3_nt: TGTGCCAGCAGCCTAGGTGGGACGAACACAGATACGCAGTATTTT; cdr3_aa: CASSLGGTNTDTQYF
v_call: TRBV7-3; clone_size: NA; d_call: TRBD1; j_call: TRBJ1-4; cdr3_length: 18; cdr3_nt: TGTGCCAGCACCTCTACAAAACTCTCACAGGGGAGTAATGAAAAACTGTTTTTT; cdr3_aa: CASTSTKLSQGSNEKLFF
v_call: TRBV2; clone_size: NA; d_call: NA; j_call: TRBJ2-2; cdr3_length: 14; cdr3_nt: TGTGCCAGCAGGGAGCGAACGAACACCGGGGAGCTGTTTTTT; cdr3_aa: CASRERTNTGELFF
v_call: TRBV20-1; clone_size: NA; d_call: NA; j_call: TRBJ2-7; cdr3_length: 11; cdr3_nt: TGCAGTGCTAGTTGGGAAATCGAGCAGTACTTC; cdr3_aa: CSASWEIEQYF
v_call: TRBV7-9; clone_size: NA; d_call: NA; j_call: TRBJ1-1; cdr3_length: 13; cdr3_nt: TGTGCCAGCAGCCCCTGGGCGAACACTGAAGCTTTCTTT; cdr3_aa: CASSPWANTEAFF
v_call: TRBV19; clone_size: NA; d_call: NA; j_call: TRBJ1-1; cdr3_length: 13; cdr3_nt: TGTGCCAGTAGTGCCAGGACACTCCGGGGAGCTTTCTTT; cdr3_aa: CASSARTLRGAFF
v_call: TRBV9; clone_size: NA; d_call: NA; j_call: TRBJ1-1; cdr3_length: 10; cdr3_nt: TGTGCCAGCAGCGTGGTGAGTGCTTTCTTT; cdr3_aa: CASSVVSAFF
v_call: TRBV6-6; clone_size: NA; d_call: TRBD2; j_call: TRBJ2-7; cdr3_length: 15; cdr3_nt: TGTGCCAGCAGTGTAACGGGCGGGAGAAGTTACGAGCAGTACTTC; cdr3_aa: CASSVTGGRSYEQYF
v_call: TRBV5-1; clone_size: once; d_call: NA; j_call: TRBJ2-3; cdr3_length: 18; cdr3_nt: TGCGCCAGCAGCCCCCTCGAGTCTCGCGGCTTGGGGGCAGATACGCAGTATTTT; cdr3_aa: CASSPLESRGLGADTQYF
v_call: TRBV4-3; clone_size: NA; d_call: NA; j_call: TRBJ1-1; cdr3_length: 17; cdr3_nt: TGCGCCAGCAGCCAAGGTCTATTGCGAGGGGCGCGTACTGAAGCTTTCTTT; cdr3_aa: CASSQGLLRGARTEAFF
v_call: TRBV5-1; clone_size: NA; d_call: NA; j_call: TRBJ2-3; cdr3_length: 16; cdr3_nt: TGCGCCAGCAGCCTCGGAAACCTCCAGGGCACAGATACGCAGTATTTT; cdr3_aa: CASSLGNLQGTDTQYF
v_call: TRBV7-9; clone_size: NA; d_call: TRBD1; j_call: TRBJ1-1; cdr3_length: 15; cdr3_nt: TGTGCCAGCCGGGGACAGGGAGGCGTGAACACTGAAGCTTTCTTT; cdr3_aa: CASRGQGGVNTEAFF
v_call: TRBV5-1; clone_size: NA; d_call: NA; j_call: TRBJ2-7; cdr3_length: 14; cdr3_nt: TGCGCCAGCAGCTCGCGGAGTTTTCAATACGAGCAGTACTTC; cdr3_aa: CASSSRSFQYEQYF
v_call: TRBV21-1; clone_size: NA; d_call: NA; j_call: TRBJ1-4; cdr3_length: 15; cdr3_nt: TGTGCCAGCAGCGGGTACTGGAACCTTTATGAAAAACTGTTTTTT; cdr3_aa: CASSGYWNLYEKLFF
v_call: TRBV2; clone_size: NA; d_call: TRBD2; j_call: TRBJ2-5; cdr3_length: 16; cdr3_nt: TGTGCCAGCAGTGAGGGGCTAGCGGCCTCCGGAGAGACCCAGTACTTC; cdr3_aa: CASSEGLAASGETQYF
v_call: TRBV10-3; clone_size: NA; d_call: NA; j_call: TRBJ1-2; cdr3_length: 14; cdr3_nt: TGTGCCATCAGTGGGAAGGACAGTGGCTATGGCTACACCTTC; cdr3_aa: CAISGKDSGYGYTF
v_call: TRBV10-3; clone_size: NA; d_call: NA; j_call: TRBJ2-5; cdr3_length: 14; cdr3_nt: TGTGCCATCAGTGAGTCTGTCACTAGGGAGACCCAGTACTTC; cdr3_aa: CAISESVTRETQYF
v_call: TRBV7-9; clone_size: NA; d_call: NA; j_call: TRBJ2-5; cdr3_length: 18; cdr3_nt: TGTGCCAGCAGCTTAGCTCGGGGTGGTGGACACCCGAAAGAGACCCAGTACTTC; cdr3_aa: CASSLARGGGHPKETQYF
v_call: TRBV18; clone_size: NA; d_call: NA; j_call: TRBJ2-1; cdr3_length: 17; cdr3_nt: TGTGCCAGCTCACCGGTGAAGAGGAGTAACTCCTACAATGAGCAGTTCTTC; cdr3_aa: CASSPVKRSNSYNEQFF
v_call: TRBV5-1; clone_size: NA; d_call: NA; j_call: TRBJ1-4; cdr3_length: 14; cdr3_nt: TGCGCCAGCAGCCGGGGGACTGGAAATGAAAAACTGTTTTTT; cdr3_aa: CASSRGTGNEKLFF
v_call: TRBV6-5; clone_size: NA; d_call: NA; j_call: TRBJ2-3; cdr3_length: 14; cdr3_nt: TGTGCCAGCAGTTCCAACTTAGCGACAGATACGCAGTATTTT; cdr3_aa: CASSSNLATDTQYF
v_call: TRBV27; clone_size: many; d_call: TRBD2; j_call: TRBJ2-1; cdr3_length: 16; cdr3_nt: TGTGCCAGCAGTTTAGACTACTTAGCGGGAGGGCGTGAGCAGTTCTTC; cdr3_aa: CASSLDYLAGGREQFF
v_call: TRBV5-1; clone_size: once; d_call: TRBD2; j_call: TRBJ2-1; cdr3_length: 15; cdr3_nt: TGCGCCAGCAGGTCTAGCGGGAGCTCCTACAATGAGCAGTTCTTC; cdr3_aa: CASRSSGSSYNEQFF
v_call: TRBV30; clone_size: few; d_call: NA; j_call: TRBJ2-2; cdr3_length: 16; cdr3_nt: TGTGCCTGGAGCGACTTAGGGGCGCGGAGGGTCGGGGAGCTGTTTTTT; cdr3_aa: CAWSDLGARRVGELFF
v_call: TRBV2; clone_size: NA; d_call: NA; j_call: TRBJ2-5; cdr3_length: 15; cdr3_nt: TGTGCCAGCAACGGGGGGCGGGCTGGGTTGGAGACCCAGTACTTC; cdr3_aa: CASNGGRAGLETQYF